This T cell receptor (beta chain) was recovered during a study of blood T cell repertoires in COVID-19. This clone was found a few times. Trimming took off 2 bases at V and 3 bases at J, with 14 bases between the two ends. The germline CDR1 and CDR2 sequences are KGHSH and LQKENI. The CDR3 covers 15 residues. Generated by immunoSEQ multiplex PCR, the TCRdb table keeps only in-frame clones and is missing some. The repertoire includes roughly 220,000 clones, roughly 76% of them detected once, and 7.5% sits in the top ten. Material: peripheral blood. The receptor comes from a woman of 80 years or more with COVID-19, enrolled during active disease. The chain combines TRBV18 with TRBJ2-7, with D possibly being TRBD1 (5 bases). The CDR3 DNA follows: TGTGCCAGCTCACCAGGGGCAGGGATGTACTACGAGCAGTACTTC. This gives the protein CASSPGAGMYYEQYF.